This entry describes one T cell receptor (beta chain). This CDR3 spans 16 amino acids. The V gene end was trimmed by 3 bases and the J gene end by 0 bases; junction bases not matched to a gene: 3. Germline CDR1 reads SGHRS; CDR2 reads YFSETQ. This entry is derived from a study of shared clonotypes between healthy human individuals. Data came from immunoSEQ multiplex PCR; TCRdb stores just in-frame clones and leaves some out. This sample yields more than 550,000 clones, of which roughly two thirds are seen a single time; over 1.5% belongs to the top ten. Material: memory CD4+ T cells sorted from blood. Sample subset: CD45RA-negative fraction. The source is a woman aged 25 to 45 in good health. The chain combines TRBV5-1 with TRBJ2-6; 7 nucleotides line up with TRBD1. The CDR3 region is CASSYRQGSGANVLTF. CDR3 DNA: TGCGCCAGCAGCTACAGACAGGGCTCTGGGGCCAACGTCCTGACTTTC. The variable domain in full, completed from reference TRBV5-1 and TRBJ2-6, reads KAGVTQTPRYLIKTRGQQVTLSCSPISGHRSVSWYQQTPGQGLQFLFEYFSETQRNKGNFPGRFSGRQFSNSRSEMNVSTLELGDSALYLCASSYRQGSGANVLTFGAGSRLTVL.